The 26 T cell receptor beta chains below all came from one sample that was sequenced in a study of blood T cell repertoires in COVID-19. Method: immunoSEQ multiplex PCR; TCRdb's copy keeps in-frame clones and lacks some. Among more than 200,000 clones listed, around 85% were seen once. The sample consisted of peripheral blood. Every receptor here comes from a woman aged 40 to 55 with active or convalescent COVID-19.

The rearrangement uses TRBV13 and TRBJ2-5, with D uncertain. Trimming pared 2 bases from V and 2 bases from J, leaving 6 bases between. The germline gives CDR1 PRHDT, CDR2 FYEKMQ (reference sequence). This CDR3 has 13 residues. CDR3 coding DNA: TGTGCCAGCAGCTTACTACGACAAGAGACCCAGTACTTC. This codes for CASSLLRQETQYF.

V usage is TRBV30 and J usage is TRBJ1-2, with TRBD1 matching over 11 bases. With V trimmed by 5 bases and J by 8 bases, 4 bases remained unmatched. CDR3 size: 12 residues. CDR1 GTSNPN and CDR2 SVGIG come from the germline V gene (reference sequence). CDR3 sequence reads: CAWGQGALGYTF. The CDR3 nucleotides read TGTGCCTGGGGACAGGGGGCGCTCGGCTACACCTTC.

This clone was found once. The chain uses TRBV5-1 and TRBJ1-3, with D possibly matching TRBD1 (5 bases). The CDR3 extends over 15 amino acids. The germline V and J ends were trimmed by 0 bases and 3 bases, with 10 bases remaining between them. The germline gives CDR1 SGHRS, CDR2 YFSETQ. CDR3: CASSLAGGIGNTIYF. The CDR3 nucleotides read TGCGCCAGCAGCTTGGCCGGGGGGATTGGAAACACCATATATTTT. Full variable domain (rest looked up from reference TRBV5-1 and TRBJ1-3): KAGVTQTPRYLIKTRGQQVTLSCSPISGHRSVSWYQQTPGQGLQFLFEYFSETQRNKGNFPGRFSGRQFSNSRSEMNVSTLELGDSALYLCASSLAGGIGNTIYFGEGSWLTVV.

The chain is built from TRBV30 and TRBJ1-6; D gene uncertain. This CDR3 region has 16 residues. The germline gives CDR1 GTSNPN, CDR2 SVGIG (reference sequence). Trimming pared 2 bases from V and 5 bases from J, leaving 16 bases between. The CDR3 DNA is TGTGCCTGGAGTCCAACTAGGGCCGTTAATAATTCACCCCTCCACTTT. Its protein is CAWSPTRAVNNSPLHF. The full variable domain, completed using reference TRBV30 and TRBJ1-6, is SQTIHQWPATLVQPVGSPLSLECTVEGTSNPNLYWYRQAAGRGLQLLFYSVGIGQISSEVPQNLSASRPQDRQFILSSKKLLLSDSGFYLCAWSPTRAVNNSPLHFGNGTRLTVT.

The chain recombines TRBV27 with TRBJ2-7; 8 nucleotides align to TRBD1. The V and J ends lost 4 bases and 7 bases, in that order; junction bases with no gene match: 15. CDR3 size: 16 residues. Germline V gene data show CDR1 as MNHEY and CDR2 as SMNVEV (reference sequence). CDR3 region: CASSYQGARRGMEQYF. The CDR3 DNA follows: TGTGCCAGCAGTTATCAGGGGGCGCGGCGGGGTATGGAGCAGTACTTC.

This sequence joins TRBV28 and TRBJ2-3; 14 bases match TRBD2. After removal of 6 bases from V and 3 bases from J, the junction contained 8 bases not matched to a gene. This CDR3 contains 17 residues. Looked up from germline, CDR1 is MDHEN and CDR2 is SYDVKM. The CDR3 nucleotides are TGTGCCAGCAGGAAACGGACTAGCGGGGGGACGACAGATACGCAGTATTTT. Its translation: CASRKRTSGGTTDTQYF. Full variable domain (rest looked up from reference TRBV28 and TRBJ2-3): DVKVTQSSRYLVKRTGEKVFLECVQDMDHENMFWYRQDPGLGLRLIYFSYDVKMKEKGDIPEGYSVSREKKERFSLILESASTNQTSMYLCASRKRTSGGTTDTQYFGPGTRLTVL.

The rearrangement links TRBV12-5 to TRBJ1-5; a possible D gene is TRBD1 (5 bases). This CDR3 spans 13 amino acids. Germline assignment: CDR1 LGHNT and CDR2 FRNRAP. V was pared by 3 bases and J by 4 bases, with 7 bases between. The CDR3 region has the DNA TGTGCTAGTGGTTTCGCAGGGAATCAGCCCCAGCATTTT. Its protein product is CASGFAGNQPQHF.

The CDR3 sequence: CASSLLANANTGELFF. The CDR3 coding sequence is TGTGCCAGCAGCTTACTAGCAAACGCGAACACCGGGGAGCTGTTTTTT. The chain employs TRBV13 and TRBJ2-2; a weak D match, TRBD2 (5 bases). Germline values: CDR1 PRHDT, CDR2 FYEKMQ (reference sequence). The CDR3 contains 16 residues. The V end lost 2 bases, the J end lost 0 bases, and 10 bases lay between the germline ends.

The chain uses TRBV6-5 and TRBJ1-1, with D unclear. The CDR3 is 13 amino acids. V lost 7 bases and J 1 base, leaving 10 bases between the germline ends. The V gene's germline CDR1 is MNHEY and CDR2 SVGAGI. CDR3 loop: CASTRGQNTEAFF. The CDR3 DNA reads TGTGCCAGCACTCGCGGCCAGAACACTGAAGCTTTCTTT.

The chain couples TRBV28 to TRBJ1-4; D is unclear. Trimming removed 3 bases at V and 0 bases at J, with 11 bases between. There are 16 residues in the CDR3. CDR1 is MDHEN, CDR2 SYDVKM, per germline. The CDR3 DNA sequence: TGTGCCAGCAGTTTCGGAACAGTCGCAACTAATGAAAAACTGTTTTTT. Its protein is CASSFGTVATNEKLFF. The complete variable domain, with remaining parts taken from reference TRBV28 and TRBJ1-4, reads DVKVTQSSRYLVKRTGEKVFLECVQDMDHENMFWYRQDPGLGLRLIYFSYDVKMKEKGDIPEGYSVSREKKERFSLILESASTNQTSMYLCASSFGTVATNEKLFFGSGTQLSVL.

This clone appeared a few times. The CDR3 bases are TGTGCCAGCAGCCCCGCCCGTGCCAGGGTATATAGCTATGGCTACACCTTC. It yields the protein CASSPARARVYSYGYTF. The chain is built from TRBV3-1 (or the pseudogene TRBV3-2) and TRBJ1-2; weak D call: TRBD1 (5 bases). Germline loops: CDR1 LGHDT, CDR2 YNNKEL (reference sequence). Between the trimmed V and J ends, which lost 4 bases and 4 bases, there was a span of 22 bases. This CDR3 is 17 amino acids long.

This clone was seen ten or more times. The CDR3 here is CASSWGDHGYTF. CDR3 bases: TGTGCCAGCAGTTGGGGGGACCATGGCTACACCTTC. This chain uses TRBV28 with TRBJ1-2; TRBD1 might be the D (5 bases). V shed 4 bases and J shed 6 bases, with 9 bases lying between them. The CDR3 has 12 amino acids. Germline CDR1 reads MDHEN; CDR2 reads SYDVKM.

CDR3 in amino acids: CASSSGFYEQYV. As DNA, the CDR3 is TGTGCCAGCAGTTCGGGATTCTACGAGCAGTACGTC. V gene TRBV28 combines with J gene TRBJ2-7, with D possibly matching TRBD2 (5 bases). Trimming stripped 4 bases from V and 3 bases from J, with 7 bases between. This CDR3 has 12 residues. CDR1 is MDHEN and CDR2 is SYDVKM in the germline V gene.

This clone has just one count. This chain uses TRBV7-3 with TRBJ2-3; TRBD2 matches at 11 bases. This CDR3 is built from 16 residues. The germline CDR1 and CDR2 sequences are SGHTA and FQGTGA. V lost 5 bases and J lost 1; bases outside the gene matches: 5. The CDR3 loop reads CASSKLAGARTDTQYF. CDR3 nucleotides: TGTGCCAGCAGCAAACTAGCGGGGGCCCGCACAGATACGCAGTATTTT.

V and J are TRBV28 and TRBJ2-6; TRBD1 agrees at 8 bases. Germline values: CDR1 MDHEN, CDR2 SYDVKM. The CDR3 runs to 18 residues. Trimming removed 5 bases from V and 2 bases from J; junction bases left unmatched: 11. CDR3 nucleotide sequence: TGTGCCAGCAGTGTCCCAGGGACAGGATTAGCTGGGGCCAACGTCCTGACTTTC. Protein sequence: CASSVPGTGLAGANVLTF.

The chain joins TRBV7-9 to TRBJ1-6; D gene uncertain. Germline assignment: CDR1 SEHNR and CDR2 FQNEAQ (reference sequence). V was pared by 0 bases and J by 7 bases, with 7 bases between. CDR3 length: 14 residues. Here the CDR3 reads CASSLAWANSPLHF. The CDR3 DNA is TGTGCCAGCAGCTTAGCGTGGGCAAATTCACCCCTCCACTTT.

The V call is TRBV5-1, the J call TRBJ2-2, with 14 bases aligning to TRBD2. Germline loops: CDR1 SGHRS, CDR2 YFSETQ. The CDR3 covers 16 residues. The V segment lost 2 bases and the J segment 6 bases; nucleotides outside the gene matches: 3. The CDR3 is CASSLLTSGGAGELFF. In DNA form, the CDR3 reads TGCGCCAGCAGCTTATTGACTAGCGGGGGGGCCGGGGAGCTGTTTTTT.

This chain joins TRBV5-1 and TRBJ2-7; TRBD1 aligns across 9 bases. The trim removed 7 bases at V and 2 bases at J, leaving 4 bases unmatched. Germline loops: CDR1 SGHRS, CDR2 YFSETQ. The CDR3 is 13 amino acids. CDR3 bases: TGCGCCAGCCGGGACAGGGTGACCTACGAGCAGTACTTC. Protein: CASRDRVTYEQYF.

The V call is TRBV5-1, the J call TRBJ2-5, with TRBD1 as a possible D gene (6 bases). The CDR3 has 14 residues. V lost 0 bases and J 1 base, leaving 7 bases between the germline ends. Germline CDR1 is SGHRS and CDR2 is YFSETQ. The CDR3 bases are TGCGCCAGCAGCTTGGGGGGGCCCCAAGAGACCCAGTACTTC. It yields the protein CASSLGGPQETQYF.

J is TRBJ1-4 and V is TRBV11-2; 8 bases map to TRBD1. From germline, CDR1 is SGHAT and CDR2 FQNNGV. J was trimmed by 4 bases and V by 3 bases; bases with no gene match: 4. The CDR3 sequence is 15 residues long. The CDR3 DNA reads TGTGCCAGCAGCTTCGGACAGGGTCATAATGAAAAACTGTTTTTT. It translates to CASSFGQGHNEKLFF.

The chain joins TRBV5-1 to TRBJ1-2, with 12 bases aligning to TRBD1. Germline V gene lookup returns CDR1 SGHRS and CDR2 YFSETQ. The CDR3 loop spans 16 amino acids. Unmatched junction bases numbered 8, after V lost 4 bases and J lost 4 bases. CDR3 region: CASSTGVGQGAYGYTF. As DNA, the CDR3 is TGCGCCAGCAGCACTGGCGTGGGACAGGGGGCCTATGGCTACACCTTC. The whole variable domain, remainder taken from reference TRBV5-1 and TRBJ1-2, is KAGVTQTPRYLIKTRGQQVTLSCSPISGHRSVSWYQQTPGQGLQFLFEYFSETQRNKGNFPGRFSGRQFSNSRSEMNVSTLELGDSALYLCASSTGVGQGAYGYTFGSGTRLTVV.

V is TRBV19 and J is TRBJ2-2, with D maybe TRBD1 (6 bases). V gave up 10 bases and J gave up 1 base, with 10 bases separating them. CDR1 is LNHDA and CDR2 is SQIVND in the germline V gene (reference sequence). The CDR3 spans 13 residues. The CDR3 protein is CATTDRNTGELFF. CDR3 coding DNA: TGTGCCACCACGGACAGGAACACCGGGGAGCTGTTTTTT.

This CDR3 is CASSLRTQVDSNQPQHF. CDR3 nucleotides: TGTGCCAGCAGCTTGCGTACACAGGTAGATAGCAATCAGCCCCAGCATTTT. The J gene is TRBJ1-5, the V gene TRBV5-6; a possible D gene is TRBD1 (5 bases). Per the germline V gene, CDR1 is SGHDT and CDR2 is YYEEEE. The CDR3 extends over 17 amino acids. V dropped 1 base and J dropped 0 bases, with 14 bases sitting between them.

The chain joins TRBV9 to TRBJ1-2, with 12 bases matching TRBD1. The germline V gene encodes CDR1 SGDLS and CDR2 YYNGEE. After removal of 3 bases from V and 8 bases from J, the junction contained 2 bases not matched to a gene. CDR3 length: 13 residues. CDR3 DNA: TGTGCCAGCAGCGCAGGGACAGGGGGCGGCTACACCTTC. Its protein is CASSAGTGGGYTF.

The V gene is TRBV11-1, the J gene TRBJ2-5, with a possible D match to TRBD2 (8 bases). The CDR3 is made up of 15 amino acids. The germline V gene encodes CDR1 SGHAT and CDR2 FQDESV (reference sequence). V dropped 5 bases and J dropped 5 bases, with 18 bases sitting between them. CDR3 in amino acids: CASSRGTRGRETQYF. In DNA, the CDR3 is TGTGCCAGCAGCCGCGGGACTAGGGGGCGGGAGACCCAGTACTTC.

The CDR3 DNA reads as TGTGCCAGCAGCGAAAGCCCCAAAAGCGGGGGGTACAATGAGCAGTTCTTC. Its translation: CASSESPKSGGYNEQFF. The chain has TRBV2 and TRBJ2-1, with 9 nucleotides matching TRBD2. The CDR3 has 17 amino acids. Germline CDR1 and CDR2: SNHLY and FYNNEI. V was pared by 6 bases and J by 4 bases, with 13 bases of the junction left unmatched. Combining the CDR3 with reference TRBV2 and TRBJ2-1 gives the whole variable domain EPEVTQTPSHQVTQMGQEVILRCVPISNHLYFYWYRQILGQKVEFLVSFYNNEISEKSEIFDDQFSVERPDGSNFTLKIRSTKLEDSAMYFCASSESPKSGGYNEQFFGPGTRLTVL.